The present T cell receptor beta chain was sequenced within a study of T cells after posttransplantation cyclophosphamide. Study-wide points: Tissue-infiltrating T cells from skin or gut overlapped little with blood T cells. Later post-transplant blood repertoires were often dominated by donor CD8+ memory clones. Recipient CMV seropositivity and CMV reactivation strongly tracked TRB clonality.

Treatment was busulfan-fludarabine conditioning, a marrow graft, and cyclophosphamide on days +3 and +4. The CDR3 sequence is 15 residues long. In germline, CDR1 is SGHTA, CDR2 FQGTGA. The ends were cut back, 1 base at V and 5 bases at J, with 13 bases in the middle. This table comes from immunoSEQ multiplex PCR, and its TCRdb copy is limited to in-frame clones, with some not included. The data hold over 3,000 clones, with about 70% observed a single time. This clone was recorded once. The target antigen is unknown. The material was CD8+ T cells sorted from PBMCs, obtained more than 1,000 days after allogeneic stem cell transplant with posttransplant cyclophosphamide. The V gene is TRBV7-3, the J gene TRBJ2-3; D not resolved. This clonotype originated in a female patient between 40 and 55 years old who received an allogeneic stem cell transplant from a related donor, was CMV-positive, and had no GVHD. Some of the T cells might come from the graft donor. DNA of the CDR3: TGTGCCAGCAGCTTAATTGGGTCTAGTGGAGATACGCAGTATTTT. The encoded protein is CASSLIGSSGDTQYF.